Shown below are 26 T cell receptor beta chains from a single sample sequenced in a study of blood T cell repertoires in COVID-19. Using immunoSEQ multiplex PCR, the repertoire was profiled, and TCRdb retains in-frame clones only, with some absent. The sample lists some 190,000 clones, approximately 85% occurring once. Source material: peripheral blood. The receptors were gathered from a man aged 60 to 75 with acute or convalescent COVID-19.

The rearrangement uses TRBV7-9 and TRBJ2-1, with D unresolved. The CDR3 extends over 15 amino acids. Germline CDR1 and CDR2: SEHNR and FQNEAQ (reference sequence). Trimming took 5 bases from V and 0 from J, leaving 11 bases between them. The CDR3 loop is CASSPPRGSYNEQFF. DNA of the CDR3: TGTGCCAGCAGCCCCCCCAGAGGCTCCTACAATGAGCAGTTCTTC.

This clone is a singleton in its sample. CDR3 in amino acids: CASRPWGGHTEAFF. In DNA form, the CDR3 reads TGTGCCAGCAGGCCCTGGGGGGGACACACTGAAGCTTTCTTT. The V gene is TRBV28, the J gene TRBJ1-1; TRBD1 is a possible D gene (5 bases). Trimming pared 6 bases from V and 3 bases from J, leaving 14 bases between. The CDR3 is 14 residues long. The germline CDR1 and CDR2 sequences are MDHEN and SYDVKM. Complete variable domain (other parts from reference TRBV28 and TRBJ1-1): DVKVTQSSRYLVKRTGEKVFLECVQDMDHENMFWYRQDPGLGLRLIYFSYDVKMKEKGDIPEGYSVSREKKERFSLILESASTNQTSMYLCASRPWGGHTEAFFGQGTRLTVV.

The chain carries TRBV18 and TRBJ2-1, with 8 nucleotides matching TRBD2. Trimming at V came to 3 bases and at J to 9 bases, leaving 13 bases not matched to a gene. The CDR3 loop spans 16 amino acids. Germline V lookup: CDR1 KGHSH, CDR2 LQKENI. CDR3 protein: CASSPFTSGGGPEQFF. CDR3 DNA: TGTGCCAGCTCACCCTTTACTAGCGGAGGGGGACCTGAGCAGTTCTTC. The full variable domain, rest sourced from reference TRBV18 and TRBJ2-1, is NAGVMQNPRHLVRRRGQEARLRCSPMKGHSHVYWYRQLPEEGLKFMVYLQKENIIDESGMPKERFSAEFPKEGPSILRIQQVVRGDSAAYFCASSPFTSGGGPEQFFGPGTRLTVL.

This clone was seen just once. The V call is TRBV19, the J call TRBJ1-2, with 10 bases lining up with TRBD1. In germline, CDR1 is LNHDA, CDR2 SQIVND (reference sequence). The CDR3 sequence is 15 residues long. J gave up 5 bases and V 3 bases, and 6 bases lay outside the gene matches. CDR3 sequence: CASSIKGQGSYGYTF. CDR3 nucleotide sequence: TGTGCCAGTAGTATCAAGGGACAGGGGAGTTATGGCTACACCTTC.

CDR3 DNA sequence: TGTGCCAGCCGGGAGGAGTACAATGAGCAGTTCTTC. Protein sequence: CASREEYNEQFF. The chain employs TRBV6-5 and TRBJ2-1; 7 nucleotides match TRBD2. Germline V lookup: CDR1 MNHEY, CDR2 SVGAGI. V shed 8 bases, J shed 4 bases, and the junction held 2 bases outside the gene matches. The CDR3 has 12 residues.

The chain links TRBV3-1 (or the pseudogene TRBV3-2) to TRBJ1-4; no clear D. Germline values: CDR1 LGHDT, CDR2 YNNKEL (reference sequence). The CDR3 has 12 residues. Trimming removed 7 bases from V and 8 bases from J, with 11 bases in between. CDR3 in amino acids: CASNRAKEKLFF. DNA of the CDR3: TGTGCCAGCAATAGAGCCAAGGAAAAACTGTTTTTT.

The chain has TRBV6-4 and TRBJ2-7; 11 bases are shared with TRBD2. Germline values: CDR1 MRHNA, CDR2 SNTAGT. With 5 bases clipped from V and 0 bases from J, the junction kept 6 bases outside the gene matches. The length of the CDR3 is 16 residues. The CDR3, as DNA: TGTGCCAGCAGTCCGCTTAGCGGGAGGGCCTCCTACGAGCAGTACTTC. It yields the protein CASSPLSGRASYEQYF.

The CDR3 coding sequence is TGTGCCAGCAGCCCACGGGGGGCGTGGGGCTACACCTTC. Translating gives CASSPRGAWGYTF. The chain employs TRBV28 and TRBJ1-2, with D maybe TRBD1 (6 bases). Germline V CDR1 and CDR2: MDHEN, SYDVKM. The CDR3 contains 13 residues. V lost 6 bases, J lost 8 bases, and 16 bases lay in between.

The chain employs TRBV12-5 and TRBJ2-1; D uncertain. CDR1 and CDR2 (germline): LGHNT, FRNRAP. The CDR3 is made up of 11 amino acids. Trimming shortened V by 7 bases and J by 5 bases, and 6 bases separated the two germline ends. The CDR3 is CASAQNNEQFF. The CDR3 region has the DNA TGTGCTAGTGCCCAAAACAATGAGCAGTTCTTC.

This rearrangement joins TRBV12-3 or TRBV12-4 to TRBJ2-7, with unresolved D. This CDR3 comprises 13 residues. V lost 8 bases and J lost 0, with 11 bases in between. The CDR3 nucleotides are TGTGCCAGCCAATCGACGGGCTCCTACGAGCAGTACTTC. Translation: CASQSTGSYEQYF.

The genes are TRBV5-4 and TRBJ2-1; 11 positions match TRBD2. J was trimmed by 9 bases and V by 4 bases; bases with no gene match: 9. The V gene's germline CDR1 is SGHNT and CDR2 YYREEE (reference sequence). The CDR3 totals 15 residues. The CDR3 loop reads CASSSPGLAVGEQFF. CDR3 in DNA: TGTGCCAGCAGCAGTCCGGGACTAGCGGTTGGTGAGCAGTTCTTC.

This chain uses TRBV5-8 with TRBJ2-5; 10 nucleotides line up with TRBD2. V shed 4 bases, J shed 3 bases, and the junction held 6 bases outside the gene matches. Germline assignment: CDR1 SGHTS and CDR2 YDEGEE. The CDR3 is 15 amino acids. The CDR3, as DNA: TGTGCCAGCAGCCTGAGGACTAGCGGTAAAGAGACCCAGTACTTC. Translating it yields CASSLRTSGKETQYF.

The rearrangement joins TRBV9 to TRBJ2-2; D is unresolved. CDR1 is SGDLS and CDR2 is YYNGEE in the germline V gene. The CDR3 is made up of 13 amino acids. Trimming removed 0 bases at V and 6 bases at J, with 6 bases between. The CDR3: CASSVVPAGELFF. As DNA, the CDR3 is TGTGCCAGCAGCGTAGTCCCAGCCGGGGAGCTGTTTTTT. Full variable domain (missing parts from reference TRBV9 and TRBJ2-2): DSGVTQTPKHLITATGQRVTLRCSPRSGDLSVYWYQQSLDQGLQFLIQYYNGEERAKGNILERFSAQQFPDLHSELNLSSLELGDSALYFCASSVVPAGELFFGEGSRLTVL.

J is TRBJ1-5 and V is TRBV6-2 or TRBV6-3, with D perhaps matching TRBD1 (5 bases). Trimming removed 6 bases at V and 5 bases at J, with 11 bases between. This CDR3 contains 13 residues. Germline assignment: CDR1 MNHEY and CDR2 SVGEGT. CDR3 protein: CASSWEGHQPQHF. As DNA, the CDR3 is TGTGCCAGCAGCTGGGAGGGGCATCAGCCCCAGCATTTT.

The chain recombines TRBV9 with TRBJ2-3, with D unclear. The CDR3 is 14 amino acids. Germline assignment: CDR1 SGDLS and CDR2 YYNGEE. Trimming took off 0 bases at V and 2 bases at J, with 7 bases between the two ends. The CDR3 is CASSVAPYTDTQYF. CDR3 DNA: TGTGCCAGCAGCGTAGCTCCCTACACAGATACGCAGTATTTT.

DNA of the CDR3: TGTGCCAGCAGCTTATTAGGGGTCGAGCAGTACTTC. Amino acid sequence: CASSLLGVEQYF. The rearrangement uses TRBV5-5 and TRBJ2-7, with D possibly being TRBD1 (5 bases). The CDR3 extends over 12 amino acids. Trimming took off 2 bases at V and 6 bases at J, with 9 bases between the two ends. Germline V gives CDR1 SGHKS, CDR2 YYEKEE (reference sequence).

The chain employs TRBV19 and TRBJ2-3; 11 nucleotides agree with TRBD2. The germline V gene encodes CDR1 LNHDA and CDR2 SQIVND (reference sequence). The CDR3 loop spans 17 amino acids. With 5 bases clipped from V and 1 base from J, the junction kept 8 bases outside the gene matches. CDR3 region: CASSPKGTSGRTDTQYF. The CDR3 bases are TGTGCCAGTAGTCCAAAAGGGACTAGCGGTCGCACAGATACGCAGTATTTT.

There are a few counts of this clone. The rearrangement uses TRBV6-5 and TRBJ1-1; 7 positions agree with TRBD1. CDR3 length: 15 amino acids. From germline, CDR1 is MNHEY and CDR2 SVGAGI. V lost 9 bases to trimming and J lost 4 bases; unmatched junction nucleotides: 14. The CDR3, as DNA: TGTGCCAGTTCCGACCTAGGGGGCTGGGGCACTGAAGCTTTCTTT. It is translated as CASSDLGGWGTEAFF.

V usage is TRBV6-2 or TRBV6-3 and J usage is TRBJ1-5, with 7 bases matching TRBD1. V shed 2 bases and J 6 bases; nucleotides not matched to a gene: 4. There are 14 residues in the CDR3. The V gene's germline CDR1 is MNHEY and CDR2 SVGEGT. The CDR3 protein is CASSYQGVFQPQHF. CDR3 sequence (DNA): TGTGCCAGCAGTTACCAGGGGGTATTTCAGCCCCAGCATTTT.

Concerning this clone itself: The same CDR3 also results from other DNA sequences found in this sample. This CDR3 is CASSLGLAGTDTQYF. CDR3 DNA: TGTGCCAGCAGCTTGGGACTAGCGGGAACAGATACGCAGTATTTT. The J gene is TRBJ2-3, the V gene TRBV5-4; 11 bases line up with TRBD2. This CDR3 has 15 residues. The germline V gene encodes CDR1 SGHNT and CDR2 YYREEE (reference sequence). Trimming removed 0 bases from V and 3 bases from J; junction bases left unmatched: 0.

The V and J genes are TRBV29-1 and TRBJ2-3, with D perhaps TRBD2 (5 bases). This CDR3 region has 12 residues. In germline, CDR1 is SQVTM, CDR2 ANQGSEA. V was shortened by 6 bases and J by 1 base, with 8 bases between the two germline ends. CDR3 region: CSVERGTDTQYF. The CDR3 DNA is TGCAGCGTGGAGAGGGGCACAGATACGCAGTATTTT.

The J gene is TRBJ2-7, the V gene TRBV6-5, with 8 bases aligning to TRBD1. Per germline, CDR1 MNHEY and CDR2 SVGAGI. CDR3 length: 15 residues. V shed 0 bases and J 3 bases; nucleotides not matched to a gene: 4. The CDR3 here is CASSYSDRAFYEQYF. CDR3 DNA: TGTGCCAGCAGTTACTCGGACAGGGCGTTCTACGAGCAGTACTTC.

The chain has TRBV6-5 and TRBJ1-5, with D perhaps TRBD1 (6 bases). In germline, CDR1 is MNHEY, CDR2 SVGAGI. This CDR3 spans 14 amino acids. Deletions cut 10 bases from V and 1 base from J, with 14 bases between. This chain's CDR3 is CATVQGRSNQPQHF. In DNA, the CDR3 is TGTGCCACTGTACAGGGCAGGAGCAATCAGCCCCAGCATTTT.

The CDR3 region is CASSSRGAQETQYF. In DNA form, the CDR3 reads TGTGCCAGCAGCTCCCGGGGAGCCCAAGAGACCCAGTACTTC. This chain joins TRBV7-2 and TRBJ2-5; a weak D match, TRBD2 (5 bases). V was trimmed by 4 bases and J by 1 base, leaving 10 bases between them. The CDR3 has 14 amino acids. Germline CDR1 reads SGHTA; CDR2 reads FQGNSA.

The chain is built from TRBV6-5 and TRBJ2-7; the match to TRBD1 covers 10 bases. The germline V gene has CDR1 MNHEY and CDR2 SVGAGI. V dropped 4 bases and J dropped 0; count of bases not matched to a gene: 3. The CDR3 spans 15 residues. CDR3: CASSWGQGHSYEQYF. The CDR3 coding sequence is TGTGCCAGCAGTTGGGGACAGGGGCACTCCTACGAGCAGTACTTC.

The chain's CDR3 is CASSLYGVNTGELFF. In nucleotides, the CDR3 is TGTGCCAGCAGTTTATACGGGGTTAACACCGGGGAGCTGTTTTTT. The V gene is TRBV27, the J gene TRBJ2-2, with D possibly being TRBD2 (5 bases). V was trimmed by 1 base and J by 2 bases, leaving 8 bases between them. The length of the CDR3 is 15 residues. In germline, CDR1 is MNHEY, CDR2 SMNVEV (reference sequence).